A selection of T cell receptor beta chains follows, all from one sample in a study of identical twins. One entry per CDR3 protein, called by TCRdb with MiXCR from the 5' RACE reads. This sample has 1.5 million to 2 million distinct CDR3 sequences; 32% occur once, and the top ten carry 0.25% to 0.3%. Specimen: cord blood. These receptors were obtained from a newborn girl in good health. The CDR3 runs from the conserved cysteine through the conserved F or W. The D gene is left open where the match is weak. The listing skips clone size in some rows; elsewhere it reads once, few, many or a size class.

clone size,D gene,J gene,V gene,CDR3 protein,CDR3 DNA
NA,TRBD1,TRBJ1-2,TRBV7-2,CASTLWGQGGNYGYTF,TGTGCCAGCACCTTGTGGGGACAGGGAGGGAACTATGGCTACACCTTC
NA,NA,TRBJ1-1,TRBV10-3,CAISESRITQGSQAFF,TGTGCCATCAGTGAGTCTCGCATCACCCAGGGATCGCAAGCTTTCTTT
few,NA,TRBJ2-4,TRBV10-2,CASSDIAKNIQYF,TGCGCCAGCAGTGACATAGCCAAAAACATTCAGTACTTC
few,TRBD2,TRBJ2-3,TRBV7-2,CASSLAGTSPLTDTQYF,TGTGCCAGCAGCTTAGCCGGGACTAGCCCCCTTACAGATACGCAGTATTTT
NA,NA,TRBJ1-2,TRBV29-1,CSVDTGAPNYGYTF,TGCAGCGTTGATACGGGGGCTCCAAACTATGGCTACACCTTC
NA,TRBD1,TRBJ2-7,TRBV6-6,CASSVRQGDTYEQYF,TGTGCCAGCAGTGTCAGACAGGGTGACACCTACGAGCAGTACTTC
few,NA,TRBJ2-3,TRBV9,CASSNGEDTQYF,TGTGCCAGCAGCAACGGTGAAGATACGCAGTATTTT
NA,TRBD2,TRBJ2-3,TRBV5-1,CASSFTLAFDTQYF,TGCGCCAGCAGCTTCACACTAGCGTTCGATACGCAGTATTTT
many,NA,TRBJ2-4,TRBV4-1,CASSQLEVAKNIQYF,TGCGCCAGCAGCCAACTAGAGGTAGCCAAAAACATTCAGTACTTC
NA,NA,TRBJ2-7,TRBV2,CASSEAHGAYEQYF,TGTGCCAGCAGTGAAGCCCACGGGGCCTACGAGCAGTACTTC
many,NA,TRBJ2-7,TRBV13,CASTLRDGSYEQYF,TGTGCCAGCACCCTCCGGGACGGTTCCTACGAGCAGTACTTC
many,NA,TRBJ2-1,TRBV11-2,CASSFTSYNEQFF,TGTGCCAGCAGTTTTACTAGCTACAATGAGCAGTTCTTC
NA,TRBD2,TRBJ2-7,TRBV5-1,CASSYGGTSGRVSYEQYF,TGCGCCAGCAGCTATGGGGGGACTAGCGGGAGGGTTTCCTACGAGCAGTACTTC
few,NA,TRBJ2-5,TRBV29-1,CSAIAFRGSEWEQYF,TGCAGCGCCATTGCGTTCCGTGGATCAGAATGGGAGCAGTACTTC
NA,TRBD2,TRBJ2-1,TRBV10-3,CAISESSSGRNEQFF,TGTGCCATCAGTGAGTCTTCAAGCGGGAGAAATGAGCAGTTCTTC
NA,NA,TRBJ1-2,TRBV2,CASSQNRPYGYTF,TGTGCCAGCAGTCAAAACAGACCCTATGGCTACACCTTC
few,NA,TRBJ1-2,TRBV6-6,CASSQTAGRDGYTF,TGTGCCAGCAGTCAAACCGCCGGGCGGGATGGCTACACCTTC
NA,TRBD1,TRBJ1-2,TRBV20-1,CSATPQGANYGYTF,TGCAGTGCTACACCACAGGGGGCAAACTATGGCTACACCTTC
NA,NA,TRBJ2-1,TRBV6-5,CASSSLPAPVYNEQFF,TGTGCCAGCAGTTCTCTCCCGGCGCCCGTCTACAATGAGCAGTTCTTC
NA,NA,TRBJ2-3,TRBV10-3,CAISGYRSAGTQYF,TGTGCCATCAGTGGGTATAGGAGCGCCGGTACGCAGTATTTT
few,NA,TRBJ2-5,TRBV20-1,CSARAELVVETQYF,TGCAGTGCTAGAGCGGAGTTGGTTGTGGAGACCCAGTACTTC
many,NA,TRBJ2-7,TRBV12-3/TRBV12-4,CASSFKESSYEQYF,TGTGCCAGCAGTTTTAAGGAGTCCTCCTACGAGCAGTACTTC
NA,TRBD2,TRBJ2-1,TRBV3-1,CASSHSGRVAYNEQFF,TGTGCCAGCAGCCACAGCGGGAGGGTTGCCTACAATGAGCAGTTCTTC
NA,TRBD1,TRBJ2-1,TRBV5-1,CASSFLSDRVYNEQFF,TGCGCCAGCAGCTTCTTGTCTGACAGGGTCTACAATGAGCAGTTCTTC
few,NA,TRBJ2-3,TRBV4-1,CASSQRSEVPDTQYF,TGCGCCAGCAGCCAACGGAGCGAGGTGCCAGATACGCAGTATTTT
few,NA,TRBJ2-2,TRBV4-1,CASSQAGFLGGNTGELFF,TGCGCCAGCAGCCAAGCAGGATTCTTAGGGGGGAACACCGGGGAGCTGTTTTTT
NA,TRBD1,TRBJ1-3,TRBV20-1,CSAIDRGFRVLGNTIYF,TGCAGCGCCATCGACAGGGGTTTCAGGGTTCTCGGAAACACCATATATTTT
NA,NA,TRBJ1-5,TRBV20-1,CSAQGRSNQPQHF,TGCAGTGCCCAGGGGCGAAGCAATCAGCCCCAGCATTTT
NA,TRBD2,TRBJ2-1,TRBV20-1,CSAPGPGLAYNEQFF,TGCAGTGCGCCCGGACCGGGACTAGCGTACAATGAGCAGTTCTTC
few,NA,TRBJ2-3,TRBV4-1,CASSQGDLAADTQYF,TGCGCCAGCAGCCAAGGGGACTTAGCCGCAGATACGCAGTATTTT
few,TRBD1,TRBJ1-5,TRBV20-1,CSANHRGGNQPQHF,TGCAGTGCTAACCACAGGGGGGGAAATCAGCCCCAGCATTTT
NA,TRBD1,TRBJ2-5,TRBV10-3,CAISESDRETQYF,TGTGCCATCAGTGAGTCGGACAGGGAGACCCAGTACTTC
few,NA,TRBJ1-6,TRBV5-1,CASSSQGRGPSPLHF,TGCGCCAGCAGTTCCCAGGGCCGAGGCCCTTCACCCCTCCACTTT
NA,NA,TRBJ1-4,TRBV7-9,CASLSSTGSPNEKLFF,TGTGCCAGCCTATCTTCAACCGGGAGCCCCAATGAAAAACTGTTTTTT
NA,NA,TRBJ1-1,TRBV28,CAGGETGQGMNTEAFF,TGTGCCGGCGGGGAAACAGGGCAGGGGATGAACACTGAAGCTTTCTTT
NA,TRBD2,TRBJ2-1,TRBV19,CASSPGGSGSLHEQFF,TGTGCCAGTAGTCCAGGCGGGAGCGGGAGTCTCCATGAGCAGTTCTTC
few,NA,TRBJ1-4,TRBV6-5,CASSYEAKLFF,TGTGCCAGCAGTTACGAGGCAAAGTTGTTTTTT
NA,TRBD2,TRBJ2-7,TRBV20-1,CSAGLAIYNEQYF,TGCAGTGCCGGACTAGCGATCTACAATGAGCAGTACTTC
NA,NA,TRBJ2-5,TRBV11-2,CASSLEGWSGRTQYF,TGTGCCAGCAGCTTAGAGGGCTGGTCCGGGAGGACCCAGTACTTC
NA,NA,TRBJ2-6,TRBV20-1,CSVNGGTASGANVLTF,TGCAGTGTAAACGGGGGTACCGCCTCTGGGGCCAACGTCCTGACTTTC
few,TRBD2,TRBJ2-7,TRBV28,CASSLAPRTSGKVEQYF,TGTGCCAGCAGTTTAGCCCCCCGGACTAGCGGCAAGGTCGAGCAGTACTTC
few,NA,TRBJ2-4,TRBV5-6,CASSFTTGTGGKNIQYF,TGTGCCAGCAGCTTTACTACAGGGACGGGCGGCAAAAACATTCAGTACTTC
NA,TRBD2,TRBJ2-1,TRBV27,CASSPREGYNEQFF,TGTGCCAGCAGTCCTCGGGAGGGATACAATGAGCAGTTCTTC
NA,NA,TRBJ2-1,TRBV6-5,CASSYRTQPLGPRHEQFF,TGTGCCAGCAGTTACCGAACCCAACCACTAGGTCCCCGACATGAGCAGTTCTTC
few,NA,TRBJ2-7,TRBV7-9,CASSLAAQYEQYF,TGTGCCAGCAGCTTAGCCGCCCAGTACGAGCAGTACTTC
NA,NA,TRBJ2-1,TRBV29-1,CSATRGGTNGQFF,TGCAGCGCCACGAGAGGGGGGACCAATGGGCAGTTCTTC
few,TRBD1,TRBJ2-1,TRBV20-1,CSADRGSYNEQFF,TGCAGTGCCGACAGGGGCTCCTACAATGAGCAGTTCTTC
NA,TRBD2,TRBJ2-5,TRBV13,CASSFLTSGRTGEQYF,TGTGCCAGCAGCTTTCTGACTAGCGGGCGGACAGGAGAGCAGTACTTC
NA,TRBD1,TRBJ2-5,TRBV16,CASSRETGHYGQYF,TGTGCCAGCAGCCGAGAGACAGGGCACTACGGGCAGTACTTC
NA,NA,TRBJ1-1,TRBV28,CASSLPWGVNTEAFF,TGTGCCAGCAGTTTGCCGTGGGGAGTGAACACTGAAGCTTTCTTT
NA,NA,TRBJ1-2,TRBV20-1,CSAAREDYGYTF,TGCAGTGCTGCCCGGGAAGACTATGGCTACACCTTC
NA,TRBD1,TRBJ2-3,TRBV5-1,CASSMAGGADTQYF,TGCGCCAGCAGCATGGCAGGGGGCGCAGATACGCAGTATTTT
NA,TRBD2,TRBJ2-3,TRBV20-1,CSARFFLAGGTDTQYF,TGCAGTGCTAGATTTTTTCTAGCGGGGGGCACAGATACGCAGTATTTT
NA,TRBD1,TRBJ1-6,TRBV7-2,CASRSRTGGNSPLHF,TGTGCCAGCAGATCACGGACAGGGGGCAATTCACCCCTCCACTTT
NA,NA,TRBJ2-3,TRBV6-6,CASSYSRGATDTQYF,TGTGCCAGCAGTTACTCGAGGGGGGCCACAGATACGCAGTATTTT
NA,TRBD1,TRBJ1-1,TRBV5-5,CASSLAPTGGYTEAFF,TGTGCCAGCAGTCTGGCCCCGACAGGGGGTTACACTGAAGCTTTCTTT
NA,NA,TRBJ2-1,TRBV5-5,CASSFYGDETQFF,TGTGCCAGCAGCTTTTACGGGGATGAGACCCAGTTCTTC